Detailed here is one T cell receptor (beta chain). This sample is drawn from a study of blood T cell repertoires in COVID-19. The CDR3 loop spans 13 amino acids. Germline CDR1 SGHDT, CDR2 YYEEEE. V lost 6 bases and J lost 4; bases outside the gene matches: 7. Generated by immunoSEQ multiplex PCR, the TCRdb table keeps only in-frame clones and is missing some. The profile shows under 300,000 clones, about 88% of them singletons. The sequencing input was peripheral blood. The genes are TRBV5-6 and TRBJ2-7, with 7 bases that match TRBD1. The TCR sequence derives from a woman aged 70-85 years with active or convalescent COVID-19. As DNA, the CDR3 is TGTGCCAGCAACAGGGGCCAGAGTTACGAGCAGTACTTC. It translates to CASNRGQSYEQYF.